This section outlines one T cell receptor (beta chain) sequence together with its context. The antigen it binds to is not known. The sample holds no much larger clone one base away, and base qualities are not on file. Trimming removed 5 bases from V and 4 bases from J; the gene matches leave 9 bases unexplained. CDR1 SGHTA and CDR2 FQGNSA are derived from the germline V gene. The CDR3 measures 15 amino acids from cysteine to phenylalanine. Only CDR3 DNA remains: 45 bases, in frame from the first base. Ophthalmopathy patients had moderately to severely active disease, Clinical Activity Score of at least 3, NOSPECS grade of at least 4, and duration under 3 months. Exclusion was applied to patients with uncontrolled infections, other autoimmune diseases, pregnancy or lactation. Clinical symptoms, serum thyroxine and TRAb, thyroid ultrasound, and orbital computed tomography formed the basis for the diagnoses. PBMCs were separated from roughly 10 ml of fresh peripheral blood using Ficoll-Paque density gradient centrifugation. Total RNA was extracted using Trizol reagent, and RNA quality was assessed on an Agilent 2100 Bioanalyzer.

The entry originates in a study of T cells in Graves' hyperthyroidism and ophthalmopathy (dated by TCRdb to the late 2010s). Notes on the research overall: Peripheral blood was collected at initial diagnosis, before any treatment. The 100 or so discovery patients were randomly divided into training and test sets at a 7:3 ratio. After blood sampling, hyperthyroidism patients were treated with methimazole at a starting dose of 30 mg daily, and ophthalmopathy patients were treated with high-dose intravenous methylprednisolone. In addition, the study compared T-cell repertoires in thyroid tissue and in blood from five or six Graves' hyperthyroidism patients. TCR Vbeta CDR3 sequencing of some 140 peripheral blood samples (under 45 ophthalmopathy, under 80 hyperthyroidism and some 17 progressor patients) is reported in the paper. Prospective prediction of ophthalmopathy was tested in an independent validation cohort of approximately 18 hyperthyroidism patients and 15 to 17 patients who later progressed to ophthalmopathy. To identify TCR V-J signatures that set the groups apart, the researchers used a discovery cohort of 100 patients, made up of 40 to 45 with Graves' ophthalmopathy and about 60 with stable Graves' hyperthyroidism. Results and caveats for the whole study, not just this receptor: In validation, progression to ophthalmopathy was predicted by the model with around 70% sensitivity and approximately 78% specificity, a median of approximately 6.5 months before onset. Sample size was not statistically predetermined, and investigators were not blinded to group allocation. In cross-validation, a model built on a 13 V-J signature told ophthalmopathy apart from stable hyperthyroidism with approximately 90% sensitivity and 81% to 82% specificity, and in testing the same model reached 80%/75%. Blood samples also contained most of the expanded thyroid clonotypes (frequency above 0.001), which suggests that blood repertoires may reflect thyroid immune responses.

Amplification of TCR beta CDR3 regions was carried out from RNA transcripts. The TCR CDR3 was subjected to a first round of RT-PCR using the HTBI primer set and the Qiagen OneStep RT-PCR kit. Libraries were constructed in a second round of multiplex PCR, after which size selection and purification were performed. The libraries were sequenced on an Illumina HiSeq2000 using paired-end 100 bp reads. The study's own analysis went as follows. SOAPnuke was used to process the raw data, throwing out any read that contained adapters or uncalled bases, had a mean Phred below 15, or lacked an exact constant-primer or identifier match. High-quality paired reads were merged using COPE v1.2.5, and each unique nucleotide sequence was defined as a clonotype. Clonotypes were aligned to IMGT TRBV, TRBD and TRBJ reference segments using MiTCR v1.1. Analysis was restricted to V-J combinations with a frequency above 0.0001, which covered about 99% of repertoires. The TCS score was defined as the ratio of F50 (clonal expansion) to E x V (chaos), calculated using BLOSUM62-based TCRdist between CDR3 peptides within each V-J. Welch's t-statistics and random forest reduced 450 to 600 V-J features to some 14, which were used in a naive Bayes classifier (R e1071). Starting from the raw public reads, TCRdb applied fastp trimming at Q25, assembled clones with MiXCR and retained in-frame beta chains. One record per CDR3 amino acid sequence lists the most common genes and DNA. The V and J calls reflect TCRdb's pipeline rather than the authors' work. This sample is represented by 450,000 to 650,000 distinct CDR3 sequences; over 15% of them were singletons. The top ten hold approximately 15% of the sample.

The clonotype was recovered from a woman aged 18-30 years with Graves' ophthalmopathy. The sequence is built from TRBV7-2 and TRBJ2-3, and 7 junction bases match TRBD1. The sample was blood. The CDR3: CASSPLGTAPDTQYF. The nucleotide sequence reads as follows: TGTGCCAGCAGCCCCCTCGGGACAGCGCCAGATACGCAGTATTTT.